This T cell receptor beta chain was sequenced in a study of blood T cells in healthy people across ages (dated by TCRdb to between 2014 and 2017). As for the study more broadly: In model experiments, roughly one uniquely barcoded TCR beta cDNA molecule per two T cells was captured by template switching. To track age-related changes in TCR beta repertoire diversity, the study relied on deep sequencing normalized with unique cDNA molecular identifiers. The donors were split into four age groups: young (average about 15 years), middle-aged (39), aged (more than 60) and long-lived (over 80). The study analyzed two additional independent replicas of 1 million unique cDNA reads from the same blood draw for two donors, one aged 18 to 29 and one aged 80 or older. Donors of different ages were randomly distributed across sequencing lanes to avoid experimental bias.

On the study overall, not on this receptor specifically: Compared with the aged group, more naive CD4+ T cells, fewer expanded clones and increased TCR diversity were shown by the long-lived group, suggesting age selection. Donor CMV infection status was unknown, potentially confounding age-related changes in expanded clonotypes. Conclusive comparison of naive and antigen-experienced compartments was prevented by the profiling of bulk unsorted PBMCs. Estimates of total diversity from one million sequenced T cells were regarded as lower bounds and underestimates. As age increased, observed TCR beta diversity per million T cells dropped in a roughly linear way, and a significant reduction was already evident by age about 40. A strong correlation was found between observed TCR beta diversity and the percentage of naive T cells measured by flow cytometry.

The method behind the library was 5' RACE. Sequencing instrument: Illumina HiSeq 2500. A second PCR of about 6 to 11 cycles was performed with a sample-barcoded 5' primer and a J-beta primer mix. A unique molecular identifier was introduced onto each TCR beta cDNA molecule by a template-switch 5' adaptor carrying 12 random nucleotides. Each sample yielded at least 2.5 million CDR3-containing paired-end reads. First-strand cDNA synthesis was performed from all RNA using the Mint cDNA synthesis kit, with priming by a TRBC-specific oligonucleotide. After uracil-DNA glycosylase treatment, a first 18-cycle PCR used universal primers M1SS and BC2_uni_R on all cDNA. The original methods were these. For normalization, 1 million high-quality reads were randomly selected from each sample, with every read carrying a distinct molecular identifier. Instead of being binned into consensus sequences, reads that shared molecular identifiers were thrown out. MiTCR, set to a Q25 quality threshold and the strictest error-elimination algorithm, was used for CDR3 identification, clonotype clustering and error correction. A nonparametric unseen species model with Euler transformation was used to estimate a lower bound on total TCR beta diversity. TCRdb trimmed public reads at Q25 via fastp, called clones via MiXCR and kept in-frame beta chains. Merged by CDR3 protein, the rows form single entries marked with the most common genes and DNA. In this record, the V and J calls reflect TCRdb's handling and not the investigators' own analysis. Counted in this sample were 660,000 or so distinct CDR3 sequences; approximately 59% of them appeared once. Jointly, the top ten make up roughly 34% of the sample.

From the cysteine through the phenylalanine, the CDR3 covers 16 amino acids. The retained sequence is limited to the CDR3, 48 bases, with the frame set at the first base. Via the germline V gene, CDR1 is SGHDN and CDR2 FVKESK. Unmatched junction bases come to 7, with V trimmed by 4 bases and J by 3 bases. Worth noting for this clonotype: Its cognate antigen has yet to be identified. Base qualities were left out, and no much larger clone turns up one base away.

Systemically healthy Caucasian individuals from Russia, around 39 in total and aged about 6 to 95 years, were included as donors. Each donor gave 8.5 to 10 milliliters of peripheral blood, collected into EDTA-treated Vacutainer tubes. PBMCs were isolated by Ficoll-Paque density-gradient centrifugation, with at least 7 million obtained per sample. Total RNA was extracted from PBMCs with Trizol reagent, with at least 5 micrograms obtained per sample. For every donor, flow cytometry on a PBMC aliquot measured the percentage of naive CD45RAhigh/CD27high T cells. The origin of this receptor is a man in his sixties in good health. Recombination connected TRBV14 to TRBJ2-1, and TRBD1 aligns with 9 junction nucleotides. The sample consisted of blood. The CDR3 corresponds to CASSPGGTGNYNEQFF. The DNA is TGTGCCAGCAGCCCTGGTGGGACAGGGAACTACAATGAGCAGTTCTTC.